The clone carrying this TCR beta chain appeared a single time. Its antigen is still unknown. This record belongs to a study of shared clonotypes between healthy human individuals. Study findings and constraints: The naive CD4 repertoires of several donors were compared, and approximately 5% of clonotypes were shared. The researchers took only blood, and tissue repertoires probably look different. Memory subsets generally showed lower estimated richness than naive subsets.

Per the original methods: Junction-only sequences without quality scores came from ImmunoSEQ, so filtering differed. Sequencing used immunoSEQ multiplex PCR; TCRdb keeps in-frame clones, though not all of them. The DNA was the basis for D and trimming; V, J and clone size are from that table. The data contain approximately 740,000 clones, about 92% of them singletons. The naive CD8 fraction comprised CD45RO-negative cells positively selected for CCR7 and excluded terminally differentiated effector memory CD45RA+ cells. V was clipped by 5 bases and J by 7 bases, with 12 bases between them. CDR1 is MNHNS and CDR2 is SASEGT in the germline V gene. The CDR3 loop spans 13 amino acids.

The chain links TRBV6-1 to TRBJ1-5, with a tentative D call TRBD1 (6 bases). This clonotype was sampled from a man aged 25 to 40 in good health. Sequenced: naive CD8+ T cells sorted from blood. DNA for the CDR3: TGTGCCAGCAGTCAGGGGCCCGGGCAGCCCCAGCATTTT. Amino acids: CASSQGPGQPQHF.